These 21 T cell receptor beta chains share one sample of origin, sequenced in a study of control samples from healthy donors and cancer patients. Only in-frame clones appear in the TCRdb table, and some are missing; sequencing was by immunoSEQ multiplex PCR. Of around 100,000 clones listed, roughly 90% are singletons. Sequenced: blood. These receptors all stem from a woman aged 45 to 65 in good health.

The chain is built from TRBV28 and TRBJ2-5; weak D call: TRBD1 (6 bases). From germline, CDR1 is MDHEN and CDR2 SYDVKM. Trimming took 3 bases from V and 1 from J, leaving 9 bases between them. This CDR3 has 14 residues. CDR3 sequence reads: CASSFRGPQETQYF. CDR3 sequence (DNA): TGTGCCAGCAGTTTCAGGGGCCCCCAAGAGACCCAGTACTTC.

The chain has TRBV5-1 and TRBJ1-4; D is perhaps TRBD1 (6 bases). Trimming cost V 4 bases and J 0 bases, with 16 bases left between them. Per germline, CDR1 SGHRS and CDR2 YFSETQ. The CDR3 covers 17 residues. This CDR3 is CASSDTTGIATNEKLFF. The CDR3, as DNA: TGCGCCAGCAGCGATACTACAGGGATTGCAACTAATGAAAAACTGTTTTTT. Full variable domain (missing parts from reference TRBV5-1 and TRBJ1-4): KAGVTQTPRYLIKTRGQQVTLSCSPISGHRSVSWYQQTPGQGLQFLFEYFSETQRNKGNFPGRFSGRQFSNSRSEMNVSTLELGDSALYLCASSDTTGIATNEKLFFGSGTQLSVL.

This clone was observed a handful of times. This sample includes further DNA sequences coding for the same CDR3. The chain is built from TRBV5-4 and TRBJ2-5; D assignment may be TRBD1 or TRBD2 (5 bases each). Germline V lookup: CDR1 SGHNT, CDR2 YYREEE (reference sequence). V lost 3 bases and J 2 bases, leaving 8 bases between the germline ends. The CDR3 covers 13 residues. CDR3 nucleotide sequence: TGTGCCAGCAGCTCGGGGCCACAAGAGACCCAGTACTTC. It is translated as CASSSGPQETQYF.

The rearrangement links TRBV5-6 to TRBJ1-5; D uncertain. CDR1 and CDR2 (germline): SGHDT, YYEEEE. CDR3 size: 13 residues. Trimming took 7 bases from V and 6 from J, leaving 14 bases between them. CDR3 DNA: TGTGCCAGCGGGAACAGACTAGGTCAGCCCCAGCATTTT. The encoded protein is CASGNRLGQPQHF.

V usage is TRBV5-4 and J usage is TRBJ1-1; no clear D. V lost 2 bases, J lost 1 base, and 6 bases lay in between. The CDR3 totals 13 residues. The V gene's germline CDR1 is SGHNT and CDR2 YYREEE (reference sequence). In nucleotides, the CDR3 is TGTGCCAGCAGCTTCAAGGAGAACACTGAAGCTTTCTTT. Translating it yields CASSFKENTEAFF.

This clone was detected only once. This chain joins TRBV9 and TRBJ2-5, with D tentatively TRBD1 (6 bases). In germline, CDR1 is SGDLS, CDR2 YYNGEE. The CDR3 loop spans 15 amino acids. V gave up 1 base and J gave up 5 bases, with 15 bases separating them. Here the CDR3 DNA reads TGTGCCAGCAGCGTATTAGGGGGTAGGGGGGAGACCCAGTACTTC. Protein sequence: CASSVLGGRGETQYF.

This clone turned up a few times. This chain uses TRBV18 with TRBJ1-1; possibly TRBD1 for D (5 bases). There are 15 residues in the CDR3. V lost 3 bases and J lost 5, with 16 bases in between. Germline V gene sequence: CDR1 KGHSH, CDR2 LQKENI. CDR3 in DNA: TGTGCCAGCTCACCGCGTGAGGGGCTCCTAACTGAAGCTTTCTTT. This translates into CASSPREGLLTEAFF.

The DNA of the CDR3 is TGTGCCTGGAGCCGACCGGGGGGGAGTCAGCCCCAGCATTTT. This gives the protein CAWSRPGGSQPQHF. The V gene is TRBV30, the J gene TRBJ1-5; D perhaps matches TRBD1 (5 bases). This CDR3 is built from 14 residues. Germline CDR1 reads GTSNPN; CDR2 reads SVGIG (reference sequence). The ends were cut back, 3 bases at V and 6 bases at J, with 15 bases in the middle.

The genes are TRBV7-3 and TRBJ2-7; D tentatively reads TRBD1 or TRBD2 (6 bases each). This CDR3 is 14 amino acids long. V lost 3 bases, J lost 4 bases, and 13 bases lay in between. CDR1 and CDR2 (germline): SGHTA, FQGTGA. CDR3 loop: CASSLSGGQYEQYF. The CDR3 bases are TGTGCCAGCAGCTTGTCCGGGGGCCAGTACGAGCAGTACTTC.

V gene TRBV3-1 (or the pseudogene TRBV3-2) combines with J gene TRBJ2-7; tentatively, D is TRBD1 or TRBD2 (6 bases each). This CDR3 is built from 12 residues. Germline V gene sequence: CDR1 LGHDT, CDR2 YNNKEL (reference sequence). Trimming cost V 8 bases and J 4 bases, with 12 bases left between them. CDR3 DNA sequence: TGTGCCAGCTCGGGGGCGTTTTACGAGCAGTACTTC. Translation gives CASSGAFYEQYF.

The chain combines TRBV15 with TRBJ2-7; D gene uncertain. Germline V lookup: CDR1 LNHNV, CDR2 YYDKDF (reference sequence). Trimming left V 3 bases short and J 1 base short, with 7 bases between. CDR3 size: 13 residues. CDR3 amino acids: CATSRDVSYEQYV. CDR3 bases: TGTGCCACCAGCAGGGACGTGTCCTACGAGCAGTACGTC.

This clone appeared a few times. The rearrangement links TRBV6-6 to TRBJ1-5, with D unresolved. The length of the CDR3 is 16 residues. CDR1 and CDR2 (germline): MNHNY, SVGAGI (reference sequence). V gave up 2 bases and J gave up 1 base, with 12 bases separating them. CDR3 in amino acids: CASSYETVGSNQPQHF. The CDR3 coding sequence is TGTGCCAGCAGTTACGAAACAGTTGGGAGCAATCAGCCCCAGCATTTT.

The chain combines TRBV13 with TRBJ2-1, with a tentative D call TRBD2 (5 bases). Per the germline V gene, CDR1 is PRHDT and CDR2 is FYEKMQ (reference sequence). The CDR3 is 15 residues long. The V gene lost 2 bases and the J gene lost 9 bases, with 17 bases spanning the gap. The CDR3 DNA follows: TGTGCCAGCAGCTTACTTAGGGAGATGATTGGTGAGCAGTTCTTC. It encodes CASSLLREMIGEQFF. The full variable domain, its missing parts supplied by reference TRBV13 and TRBJ2-1, is AAGVIQSPRHLIKEKRETATLKCYPIPRHDTVYWYQQGPGQDPQFLISFYEKMQSDKGSIPDRFSAQQFSDYHSELNMSSLELGDSALYFCASSLLREMIGEQFFGPGTRLTVL.

The chain combines TRBV7-8 with TRBJ2-2; D is uncertain. Germline V gene data show CDR1 as SGHVS and CDR2 as FQNEAQ. This CDR3 comprises 16 residues. V lost 5 bases to trimming and J lost 5 bases, with 18 bases between them. CDR3 DNA: TGTGCCAGCAGCCCCGAAAGACTCTTGGCAACCGGGGAGCTGTTTTTT. It is translated as CASSPERLLATGELFF.

The rearrangement uses TRBV19 and TRBJ2-3; no clear D. Trimming pared 11 bases from V and 0 bases from J, leaving 12 bases between. This CDR3 is 13 amino acids long. Per germline, CDR1 LNHDA and CDR2 SQIVND (reference sequence). The CDR3 reads CAARQRSTDTQYF. The CDR3 bases are TGTGCCGCCCGCCAGCGTAGCACAGATACGCAGTATTTT.

This rearrangement joins TRBV2 to TRBJ2-1, with 8 positions matching TRBD2. The CDR3 is 16 residues long. With V trimmed by 6 bases and J by 1 base, 8 bases remained unmatched. Germline V gene data show CDR1 as SNHLY and CDR2 as FYNNEI. CDR3 in DNA: TGTGCCAGCAGGGCTTGGGGCGGGAGGTCCTACAATGAGCAGTTCTTC. Protein sequence: CASRAWGGRSYNEQFF. Drawing the rest from reference TRBV2 and TRBJ2-1, the complete variable domain is EPEVTQTPSHQVTQMGQEVILRCVPISNHLYFYWYRQILGQKVEFLVSFYNNEISEKSEIFDDQFSVERPDGSNFTLKIRSTKLEDSAMYFCASRAWGGRSYNEQFFGPGTRLTVL.

The chain couples TRBV5-6 to TRBJ2-1, with 7 bases aligning to TRBD2. V lost 2 bases to trimming and J lost 5 bases; unmatched junction nucleotides: 1. CDR1 SGHDT and CDR2 YYEEEE come from the germline V gene. There are 13 residues in the CDR3. CDR3 loop: CASSFLADNEQFF. The CDR3 DNA reads TGTGCCAGCAGCTTTCTAGCGGACAATGAGCAGTTCTTC.

The V gene is TRBV11-2, the J gene TRBJ1-4, with D uncertain. The germline V and J ends were trimmed by 4 bases and 8 bases, with 5 bases remaining between them. Germline V gene lookup returns CDR1 SGHAT and CDR2 FQNNGV. This CDR3 contains 11 residues. The CDR3 nucleotides are TGTGCCAGCAGCTATTCCGAAAAACTGTTTTTT. This codes for CASSYSEKLFF.

The V and J genes are TRBV6-1 and TRBJ1-6; D not resolved. This CDR3 has 18 amino acids. V lost 0 bases and J lost 0, with 12 bases in between. Germline V gene sequence: CDR1 MNHNS, CDR2 SASEGT. CDR3 loop: CASSEARGPSSYNSPLHF. CDR3 nucleotides: TGTGCCAGCAGTGAAGCCCGTGGGCCTAGCTCCTATAATTCACCCCTCCACTTT.

This chain connects TRBV6-1 to TRBJ2-7, with unresolved D. The V end was cut by 3 bases, the J end by 0 bases, with 12 bases between. The length of the CDR3 is 15 residues. The germline gives CDR1 MNHNS, CDR2 SASEGT. The CDR3 protein is CASSDLGTFSYEQYV. CDR3 DNA: TGTGCCAGCAGTGACCTTGGAACGTTCTCCTACGAGCAGTACGTC.

The chain recombines TRBV7-3 with TRBJ1-1; D may be TRBD1 (6 bases). V was cut by 2 bases and J by 1 base, with 14 bases left in between. This CDR3 contains 16 residues. CDR1 is SGHTA and CDR2 is FQGTGA in the germline V gene. The CDR3 DNA is TGTGCCAGCAGCTTAGAATCAGGCAGGGGGAACACTGAAGCTTTCTTT. Translation: CASSLESGRGNTEAFF.